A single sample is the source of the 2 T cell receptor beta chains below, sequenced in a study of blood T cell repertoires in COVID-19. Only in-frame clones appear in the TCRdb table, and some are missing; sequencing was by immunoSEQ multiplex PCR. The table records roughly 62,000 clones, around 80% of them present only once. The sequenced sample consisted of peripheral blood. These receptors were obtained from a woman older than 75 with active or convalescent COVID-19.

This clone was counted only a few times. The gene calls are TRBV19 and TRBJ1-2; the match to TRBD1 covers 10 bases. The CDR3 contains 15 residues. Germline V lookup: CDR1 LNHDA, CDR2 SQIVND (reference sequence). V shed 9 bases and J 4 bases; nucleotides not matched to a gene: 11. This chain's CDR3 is CASTRQGQGFYGYTF. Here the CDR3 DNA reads TGTGCCAGCACCCGCCAGGGACAGGGGTTCTATGGCTACACCTTC.

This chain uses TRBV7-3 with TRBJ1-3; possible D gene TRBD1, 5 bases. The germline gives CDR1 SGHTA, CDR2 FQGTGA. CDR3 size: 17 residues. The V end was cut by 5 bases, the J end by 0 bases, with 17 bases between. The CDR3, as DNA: TGTGCCAGCAGCCTAATCATTAGACAGTTCTCTGGAAACACCATATATTTT. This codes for CASSLIIRQFSGNTIYF.